This T cell receptor (beta chain) derives from a study of post-analysis software for immune sequencing data. Per germline, CDR1 WSHSY and CDR2 SAAADI. This CDR3 has 10 amino acids. Trimming took off 11 bases at V and 2 bases at J, with 5 bases between the two ends. Carried by the TCR beta cDNA libraries were unique molecular identifiers. A single record per CDR3 protein comes from TCRdb applying MiXCR to the PCR reads. The data show about 210,000 distinct CDR3 sequences, 29% seen once. Turning to this clonotype: Its antigen is unidentified.

Study-level results: Five TRBV segments, including TRBV5-6, TRBV5-1 and TRBV20-1, were more frequent in patients than controls.

Sample: blood. The V and J genes are TRBV10-2 and TRBJ2-3, with no clear D. The receptor was derived from a girl between 2 and 17 years old with multiple sclerosis. The CDR3 sequence is CALSTDTQYF. The CDR3 DNA reads as TGCGCCTTATCCACAGATACGCAGTATTTT.